The 9 T cell receptor beta chains given below trace back to one sample, sequenced in a study of PD-L1 blockade in urothelial cancer. The data were produced by immunoSEQ multiplex PCR, yet TCRdb's version contains in-frame clones alone and is incomplete. The sample consists of approximately 100,000 clones, 91% of them appearing once. Material: PBMCs, obtained around atezolizumab (anti-PD-L1) treatment. Receptors originate from an elderly woman with urothelial cancer.

A few counts support this clone. V usage is TRBV7-2 and J usage is TRBJ2-7; the match to TRBD2 covers 13 bases. The V segment lost 5 bases and the J segment 3 bases; nucleotides outside the gene matches: 4. The CDR3 extends over 15 amino acids. Germline V CDR1 and CDR2: SGHTA, FQGNSA. CDR3 bases: TGTGCCAGCAGCGGGGGACTAGCGGGACTCTACGAGCAGTACTTC. It yields the protein CASSGGLAGLYEQYF. Filled out from reference TRBV7-2 and TRBJ2-7, the complete variable domain reads GAGVSQSPSNKVTEKGKDVELRCDPISGHTALYWYRQSLGQGLEFLIYFQGNSAPDKSGLPSDRFSAERTGGSVSTLTIQRTQQEDSAVYLCASSGGLAGLYEQYFGPGTRLTVT.

This clone was detected only a few times. This rearrangement joins TRBV6-1 to TRBJ2-3; TRBD1 might be the D (5 bases). V dropped 3 bases and J dropped 2 bases, with 9 bases sitting between them. CDR1 is MNHNS and CDR2 is SASEGT in the germline V gene. There are 14 residues in the CDR3. DNA for the CDR3: TGTGCCAGCAGTGATTGGACACCCACAGATACGCAGTATTTT. Its protein is CASSDWTPTDTQYF.

This chain links TRBV5-1 with TRBJ2-5; TRBD1 matches at 7 bases. CDR1 is SGHRS and CDR2 is YFSETQ in the germline V gene. V shed 4 bases, J shed 2 bases, and the junction held 5 bases outside the gene matches. There are 14 residues in the CDR3. The CDR3 sequence is CASSPTTGQETQYF. Written as DNA, the CDR3 is TGCGCCAGCAGCCCAACGACAGGGCAAGAGACCCAGTACTTC.

This sequence joins TRBV19 and TRBJ1-5, with a tentative D call TRBD1 (6 bases). V gave up 9 bases and J gave up 6 bases, with 15 bases separating them. The CDR3 length is 13 residues. Germline CDR1 is LNHDA and CDR2 is SQIVND (reference sequence). The CDR3 region has the DNA TGTGCCAGCCGAAACAGGGCCAGTCAGCCCCAGCATTTT. Its translation: CASRNRASQPQHF.

This sequence joins TRBV19 and TRBJ2-1, with D tentatively TRBD1 (6 bases). Germline V CDR1 and CDR2: LNHDA, SQIVND (reference sequence). This CDR3 is built from 16 residues. The V gene lost 3 bases and the J gene lost 9 bases, with 21 bases spanning the gap. CDR3 loop: CASSIPRGPTRGEQFF. The CDR3 coding sequence is TGTGCCAGTAGTATCCCCAGGGGCCCAACGAGAGGTGAGCAGTTCTTC.

The chain has TRBV11-3 and TRBJ2-1; D possibly corresponds to TRBD2 (5 bases). Germline values: CDR1 SGHNT, CDR2 YENEEA. V was trimmed by 3 bases and J by 9 bases, leaving 6 bases between them. The CDR3 has 11 amino acids. The CDR3 DNA is TGTGCCAGCAGCTTCGCGGGTGAGCAGTTCTTC. Translated: CASSFAGEQFF.

This chain joins TRBV6-1 and TRBJ1-3, with D possibly being TRBD1 (6 bases). Germline CDR1 reads MNHNS; CDR2 reads SASEGT. The CDR3 length is 15 residues. V lost 5 bases to trimming and J lost 0 bases, with 11 bases between them. The CDR3 is CASSTQGFSGNTIYF. CDR3 nucleotide sequence: TGTGCCAGCAGTACACAGGGTTTCTCTGGAAACACCATATATTTT.

This chain connects TRBV10-3 to TRBJ2-7, with 7 bases lining up with TRBD1. This CDR3 contains 14 residues. The germline V gene has CDR1 ENHRY and CDR2 SYGVKD. J was trimmed by 5 bases and V by 6 bases; bases with no gene match: 10. CDR3 protein: CAIRPVDRDHEQYF. DNA for the CDR3: TGTGCCATCAGGCCGGTTGACAGGGACCACGAGCAGTACTTC.

V usage is TRBV9 and J usage is TRBJ2-1, with D perhaps TRBD2 (6 bases). The germline V gene has CDR1 SGDLS and CDR2 YYNGEE. The CDR3 loop spans 17 amino acids. V gave up 0 bases and J gave up 4 bases, with 17 bases separating them. The CDR3 here is CASSVEALAALYNEQFF. The CDR3, as DNA: TGTGCCAGCAGCGTAGAGGCATTAGCGGCCCTATACAATGAGCAGTTCTTC.